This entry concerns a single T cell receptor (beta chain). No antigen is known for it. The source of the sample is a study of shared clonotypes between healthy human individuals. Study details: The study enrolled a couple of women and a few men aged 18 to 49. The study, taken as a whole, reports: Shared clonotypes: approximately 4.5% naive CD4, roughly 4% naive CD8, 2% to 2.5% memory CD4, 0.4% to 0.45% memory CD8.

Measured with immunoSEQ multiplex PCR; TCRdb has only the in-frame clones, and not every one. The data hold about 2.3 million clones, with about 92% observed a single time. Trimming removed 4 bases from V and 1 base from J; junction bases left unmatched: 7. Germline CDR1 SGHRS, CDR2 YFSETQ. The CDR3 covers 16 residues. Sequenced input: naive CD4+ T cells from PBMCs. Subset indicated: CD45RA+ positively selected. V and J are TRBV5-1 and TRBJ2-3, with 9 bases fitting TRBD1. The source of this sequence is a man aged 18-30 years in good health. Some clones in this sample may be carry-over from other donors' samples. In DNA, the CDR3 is TGCGCCAGCAGCCTAGGGACAGGGAAAGGCACAGATACGCAGTATTTT. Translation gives CASSLGTGKGTDTQYF.